These 5 T cell receptor beta chains came from one sample sequenced in a study of blood T cell repertoires in COVID-19 (dated by TCRdb to 2019 to 2021). The library was produced with the immunoSEQ multiplex PCR assay. TCRdb holds this immuneACCESS table with in-frame rearrangements only. Some clones are missing; in checked studies, unresolved V genes explain under half, and the rest has no known cause. The sample contains 200,000 to 250,000 clones, approximately 85% of them found a single time. The top ten clonotypes cover roughly 4.6% of the sample. The source material was peripheral blood. The origin of the receptors is a man between 45 and 60 years old with COVID-19, enrolled during active disease.

V is TRBV10-3 and J is TRBJ2-7, with D maybe TRBD1 (7 bases). Germline CDR1 ENHRY, CDR2 SYGVKD. The length of the CDR3 is 12 residues. The germline V and J ends were trimmed by 11 bases and 0 bases, with 11 bases remaining between them. CDR3 DNA: TGTGCCGTGCGGGACAGCTCCTACGAGCAGTACTTC. It translates to CAVRDSSYEQYF.

This rearrangement joins TRBV16 to TRBJ2-1; 11 bases line up with TRBD2. Trimming at V came to 2 bases and at J to 7 bases, leaving 7 bases not matched to a gene. Germline V gene sequence: CDR1 KGHSY, CDR2 FQNENV. This CDR3 has 16 amino acids. The CDR3 sequence is CASSQALAGVLNEQFF. The CDR3 nucleotides read TGTGCCAGCAGCCAAGCACTAGCGGGGGTACTAAATGAGCAGTTCTTC.

The CDR3 protein is CASSYARNEQFF. The DNA of the CDR3 is TGTGCCAGCAGTTACGCCAGAAATGAGCAGTTCTTC. The V call is TRBV6-2 or TRBV6-3, the J call TRBJ2-1; D not certain. Germline-derived CDR1 and CDR2 are MNHEY and SVGEGT. Trimming stripped 2 bases from V and 7 bases from J, with 6 bases between. The CDR3 sequence is 12 residues long.

The rearrangement uses TRBV30 and TRBJ2-7, with 8 nucleotides matching TRBD2. From germline, CDR1 is GTSNPN and CDR2 SVGIG (reference sequence). This CDR3 comprises 15 residues. J was trimmed by 6 bases and V by 1 base; bases with no gene match: 11. CDR3 loop: CAWSGGRGAGAEQYF. The CDR3 DNA is TGTGCCTGGAGTGGGGGGCGGGGGGCAGGGGCCGAGCAGTACTTC.

This clone was detected only once. The V and J genes are TRBV19 and TRBJ2-1; 7 nucleotides align to TRBD2. Trimming cost V 7 bases and J 2 bases; bases outside gene matches: 8. The CDR3 runs to 15 residues. Per the germline V gene, CDR1 is LNHDA and CDR2 is SQIVND (reference sequence). The CDR3 DNA reads as TGTGCCAGTATTTGGTCGGGGGGTCCCTACAATGAGCAGTTCTTC. Translated, it gives CASIWSGGPYNEQFF.